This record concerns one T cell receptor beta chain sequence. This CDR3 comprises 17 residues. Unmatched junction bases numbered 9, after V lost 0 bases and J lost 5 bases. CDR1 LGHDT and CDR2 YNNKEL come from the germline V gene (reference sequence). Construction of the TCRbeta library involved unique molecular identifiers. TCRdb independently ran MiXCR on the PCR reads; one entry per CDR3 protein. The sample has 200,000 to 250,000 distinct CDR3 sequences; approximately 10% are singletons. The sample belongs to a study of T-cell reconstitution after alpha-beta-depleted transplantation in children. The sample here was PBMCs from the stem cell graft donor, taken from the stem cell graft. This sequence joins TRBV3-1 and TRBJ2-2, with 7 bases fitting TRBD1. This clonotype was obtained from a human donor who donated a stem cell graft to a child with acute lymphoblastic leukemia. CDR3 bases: TGTGCCAGCAGCCAAGAAATGGGACAGAGGATTACCGGGGAGCTGTTTTTT. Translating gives CASSQEMGQRITGELFF.